The present T cell receptor (beta chain) was sequenced within a study of blood T cells in healthy people across ages. Then a second PCR, running about 7 to 11 cycles, was carried out with a sample-barcoded 5' primer and a J-beta primer mix. MiXCR, applied by TCRdb to the 5' RACE reads, yields one record per CDR3 protein. The data hold 850,000 to 1,000,000 distinct CDR3 sequences, with about 44% observed a single time. Study-wide results and caveats: The long-lived group displayed more naive CD4+ cells, plus higher diversity, than the aged donors did. Reliance upon unsorted PBMCs precluded definitive naive versus antigen-experienced comparison. No one knew whether donors had CMV, which possibly confounded expanded clonotype changes. Roughly linearly, TCR beta diversity per million T cells fell as age increased.

Concerning this clonotype itself: What it recognizes is unknown.

Per the germline V gene, CDR1 is SQVTM and CDR2 is ANQGSEA. This CDR3 has 14 amino acids. Trimming stripped 7 bases from V and 6 bases from J, with 20 bases between. The sequencing input was blood. The origin of this receptor is a man aged 30 to 45 in good health. This chain joins TRBV29-1 and TRBJ2-3; a weak D match, TRBD1 (6 bases). CDR3 protein: CSAGTGYPGDTQYF. CDR3 nucleotides: TGCAGCGCAGGCACAGGGTATCCGGGGGATACGCAGTATTTT.